These 12 T cell receptor beta chains share one sample of origin, sequenced in a study of blood T cell repertoires in COVID-19. Repertoires were generated with immunoSEQ multiplex PCR, while TCRdb's copy carries only in-frame clones and drops some. Here the sample spans 180,000 or so clones, roughly 90% being singletons. Sequencing was done on a sample of peripheral blood. The receptors derive from an older woman with COVID-19, enrolled during active disease.

The V call is TRBV7-2, the J call TRBJ1-5, with 12 nucleotides matching TRBD1. This CDR3 has 15 amino acids. The V gene's germline CDR1 is SGHTA and CDR2 FQGNSA. V was pared by 6 bases and J by 10 bases, with 10 bases of the junction left unmatched. CDR3 DNA: TGTGCCAGCAGATCCGGGACAGGGGGCGTGAATCCCCAGCATTTT. The encoded protein is CASRSGTGGVNPQHF.

The chain joins TRBV7-2 to TRBJ2-7; D is unclear. V shed 1 base and J shed 1 base, with 8 bases lying between them. Per germline, CDR1 SGHTA and CDR2 FQGNSA. This CDR3 is built from 14 residues. Here the CDR3 DNA reads TGTGCCAGCAGCTTAGGTGGCGGTTCCTACGAGCAGTACTTC. Amino acids: CASSLGGGSYEQYF.

The CDR3 bases are TGTGCCAGCTCACGCGCCAGCACAGGGCGACAGCCCCAGCATTTT. Translation: CASSRASTGRQPQHF. V usage is TRBV18 and J usage is TRBJ1-5; maybe TRBD1 (6 bases). This CDR3 has 15 amino acids. Trimming stripped 4 bases from V and 7 bases from J, with 17 bases between. The germline V gene has CDR1 KGHSH and CDR2 LQKENI. The full variable domain, rest sourced from reference TRBV18 and TRBJ1-5, is NAGVMQNPRHLVRRRGQEARLRCSPMKGHSHVYWYRQLPEEGLKFMVYLQKENIIDESGMPKERFSAEFPKEGPSILRIQQVVRGDSAAYFCASSRASTGRQPQHFGDGTRLSIL.

This chain links TRBV2 with TRBJ2-5, with 10 bases identical to TRBD1. CDR3 size: 14 residues. Germline-derived CDR1 and CDR2 are SNHLY and FYNNEI. J lost 5 bases, V lost 7 bases, and 7 bases had no gene match. CDR3 protein: CASIRDRGSETQYF. Here the CDR3 DNA reads TGTGCCAGCATCCGGGACAGGGGATCGGAGACCCAGTACTTC.

V and J are TRBV11-2 and TRBJ2-7; D may be TRBD1 (6 bases). CDR3 length equals 15 residues. Germline CDR1 reads SGHAT; CDR2 reads FQNNGV. Trimming shortened V by 4 bases and J by 0 bases, and 13 bases separated the two germline ends. The CDR3 DNA follows: TGTGCCAGCAGCTCCGCTGCGGACAGCTCCTACGAGCAGTACTTC. Translation gives CASSSAADSSYEQYF.

The J gene is TRBJ1-5, the V gene TRBV6-2 or TRBV6-3; the D is unclear. V lost 5 bases and J lost 2, with 19 bases in between. This CDR3 comprises 17 residues. CDR1 is MNHEY and CDR2 is SVGEGT in the germline V gene. The CDR3 protein is CASSPLLDPLGNQPQHF. The CDR3 DNA reads TGTGCCAGCAGTCCACTACTTGATCCCTTGGGCAATCAGCCCCAGCATTTT.

This chain links TRBV6-5 with TRBJ1-2; possible D gene TRBD1, 5 bases. The length of the CDR3 is 14 residues. V lost 6 bases to trimming and J lost 4 bases, with 15 bases between them. Germline V lookup: CDR1 MNHEY, CDR2 SVGAGI. CDR3 protein: CASSYAREIYGYTF. The CDR3 DNA is TGTGCCAGCAGCTACGCCAGGGAAATCTATGGCTACACCTTC.

The gene calls are TRBV15 and TRBJ1-1; 8 bases fit TRBD1. Unmatched junction bases numbered 7, after V lost 6 bases and J lost 1 base. Germline-derived CDR1 and CDR2 are LNHNV and YYDKDF (reference sequence). The CDR3 extends over 15 amino acids. CDR3 sequence (DNA): TGTGCCACCAGAGACAGGGGTCTCCAGAACACTGAAGCTTTCTTT. It encodes CATRDRGLQNTEAFF.

This sequence joins TRBV9 and TRBJ1-3, with 8 bases identical to TRBD1. Trimming cost V 2 bases and J 0 bases; bases outside gene matches: 10. The CDR3 covers 18 residues. Germline CDR1 and CDR2: SGDLS and YYNGEE. The DNA for the CDR3 is TGTGCCAGCAGCGTTCAGGGGGCCACTTCACGCTCTGGAAACACCATATATTTT. Translated, it gives CASSVQGATSRSGNTIYF.

The CDR3 region is CASREGVQTLHF. Here the CDR3 DNA reads TGTGCCAGCAGGGAGGGAGTACAGACCCTCCACTTT. The V call is TRBV6-6, the J call TRBJ1-6; the D is unclear. Trimming took off 6 bases at V and 14 bases at J, with 14 bases between the two ends. Germline loops: CDR1 MNHNY, CDR2 SVGAGI (reference sequence). The CDR3 consists of 12 residues.

The chain recombines TRBV29-1 with TRBJ2-7; 9 bases align to TRBD2. The CDR3 extends over 14 amino acids. The V segment lost 5 bases and the J segment 6 bases; nucleotides outside the gene matches: 11. CDR1 and CDR2 from the germline V gene are SQVTM and ANQGSEA. CDR3 residues: CSVRWAGGPFEQYF. The CDR3 DNA is TGCAGCGTTAGATGGGCGGGAGGGCCATTCGAGCAGTACTTC.

The CDR3, as DNA: TGTGCCAGCAGTTTAATGGGCAGTTTAACCGAGCAGTACTTC. Protein: CASSLMGSLTEQYF. The chain is built from TRBV28 and TRBJ2-7; D ambiguous. CDR3 size: 14 residues. CDR1 and CDR2 from the germline V gene are MDHEN and SYDVKM. Trimming pared 2 bases from V and 6 bases from J, leaving 14 bases between.